Described below is a single TCR beta chain sequence and its context. What this receptor recognizes is not known. No much larger clonotype is one base removed from it; base qualities were not supplied. The data are from a study of cytomegalovirus exposure and HLA in healthy donors (dated by TCRdb to 2017 to 2019). Regarding the research as a whole: According to an earlier analysis of 587 of the donors, about 180 million T cells yielded over 90 million unique TCR beta sequences and 250 to 350 Gb of sequence data. An early release that covered roughly 600 HLA-typed donors contained around 300 gigabases of sequencing data and about 84 million unique TCR sequences. Among the approximately 400 genotyped donors, 75% to 90% belonged to the genetic ancestry cluster associated with self-reported Caucasian donors. The study aimed to test whether signatures of past pathogen exposure could be identified by cataloging public T cell receptors. The T cell repertoires of around 730 subjects were profiled by immunosequencing and related to cytomegalovirus serostatus. A separate validation cohort of 90 to 150 different subjects was used in addition to the approximately 610-subject first cohort. To predict cytomegalovirus infection status, the study brought together high-throughput TCR immunosequencing, statistical association of individual TCRs with disease status, and machine learning. A later analysis re-analyzed previously published TCR beta repertoires from 550 to 700 donors and added high-resolution HLA genotyping to study TCR occurrence patterns. Rather than using new phenotypic data, the later analysis identified candidate immune exposures from TCR beta sequences and from how often those sequences occurred across donors. In an earlier analysis of roughly 600 of the donors, high-throughput TCR beta sequencing was used to judge whether each TCR beta V gene segment behaved as functional or pseudogenic. Donor age, sex, ethnicity and CMV serostatus were compiled alongside the repertoire data. Genome-wide SNP genotypes for about 60% of the roughly 670 donors were used in a later genetic analysis, which treated that subset as a discovery cohort. Every discovery cohort repertoire had been produced on one sequencing platform. Both class I and class II loci were covered by HLA typing, at four-digit resolution. Typing coverage varied by locus: roughly 620-640 donors for A, B, C, DRB1 and DQB1; approximately 500 for DQA1; nearly 610 for DPA1; roughly 450 for DPB1. A handful of DR-DQ haplotypes were handled as single units for association and clustering because linkage in the cohort was strong. Across around 400 genotyped donors of the cohort, an average of roughly 250,000 unique TCR beta nucleotide sequences per donor were sequenced, and 15% to 20% of those sequences were non-productive. Findings and caveats that apply to the study as a whole: The study listed 164 TCR beta chains as associated with cytomegalovirus. The sequencing pipeline was judged likely to have produced a cluster of highly shared sequence variants as a technical artifact. A later analysis associated about 17,000 TCR beta sequences with specific HLA alleles at a false discovery rate of 0.05. CMV serostatus was the only immune exposure information available for the cohort. While some public TCRs were present in many individuals, most TCR sequences turned up only very rarely across donors. This cohort had only TCR beta chains sequenced, and the lack of alpha or paired-chain data limited which features could be detected. In a later genetic analysis, a missense DCLRE1C variant was associated with V-gene and J-gene trimming of TCR beta chains, and the association was replicated in an independent cohort. Correlated functional status among segregating V segments might reflect linkage disequilibrium, but an unknown experimental factor could not be ruled out. A later genetic analysis reported fewer N-insertions in productive TCRs among donors in an Asian-associated ancestry cluster than the approximately 670-donor mean. A further reported finding was that TCR beta sequences accurately predicted the HLA-A and HLA-B alleles for most subjects in the first cohort. Because the 87-base-pair reads could not distinguish some IMGT-functional V segments, including TRBV6-2 and TRBV6-3, those segments were excluded. Roughly uniform sequencing depth across donors was assumed in presence/absence analyses, although this assumption may not hold. Because counts were too low, some 16 rarely observed V segments, including chromosome 9 orphons, were excluded from the earlier analysis of several hundred of the donors. The authors suggested that the approach could potentially be extended to other disease states and immunological phenotypes. A later analysis reported that several top co-occurrence clusters appeared linked to parvovirus B19, influenza, CMV and Epstein-Barr virus. A later analysis found that TCR association rates varied across HLA loci, with DRB1 alleles showing the most associated TCRs and HLA-C alleles the fewest. In an earlier analysis of around 500 of the donors, most TCR beta V segments appeared in productive rearrangements about 87% or about 30% of the time, broadly matching IMGT annotations. Compared with equally common non-associated chains, HLA-associated TCR beta chains in a later analysis were more clonally expanded and had lower generation probabilities. When HLA alleles, especially DR and DQ, strongly co-occurred, TCR associations were difficult to assign to individual alleles. A few of the identified cytomegalovirus-associated TCR beta chains were confirmed in vitro to be specific for cytomegalovirus antigens. In both the original and validation cohorts, the classifier was reported to diagnose cytomegalovirus status with high specificity and sensitivity. HLA typing was unavailable for some donors at each locus, so association tests used only the typed subset. A later analysis found that most CMV-associated TCR beta chains appeared HLA-restricted, with HLA associations seemingly driven largely by CMV exposure.

In total, just over 650 healthy bone marrow donors made up the cohort. At the time of sampling, all cohort members were nominally healthy, though unrecorded immune exposures were likely present. The donor tested CMV seronegative and was one of the 352 seronegative cohort members. Each donor provided a peripheral blood sample, and peripheral blood mononuclear cells were used for TCR beta sequencing. The Qiagen DNeasy Blood Extraction Kit was used to extract genomic DNA from the blood cell samples. From the germline V gene, CDR1 is SGHVS and CDR2 is FQNEAQ. Trimming takes 1 base from V and 6 bases from J, and the germline ends sit 8 bases apart. From its cysteine to its phenylalanine, the CDR3 spans 13 amino acids. Left in the record is the CDR3 DNA by itself, 39 bases read in frame from the first base. Libraries were prepared through the immunoSEQ multiplex PCR assay. A mixture of 60 forward primers for TCR Vbeta segments and 13 reverse primers for TCR Jbeta segments was used in the multiplex PCR. A multiplex PCR assay on genomic DNA amplified the CDR3 region of rearranged TCR beta genes. Amplified TCR beta libraries were sequenced as 87-base-pair reads on the Illumina HiSeq System. Turning to the authors' computational methods: In a later analysis, around 80 million unique TCR beta chains were counted across the approximately 640 repertoires, and approximately 9.9 million of these chains were shared by at least two donors. To remove PCR and sequencing errors, raw reads were error-corrected and collapsed into unique sequences using a nearest-neighbor algorithm that merged closely related sequences. Alignment of CDR3 sequences to IMGT reference sequences was used to assign V, D and J gene segments. For a sequence to be retained, a match of at least six nucleotides to both a V gene segment and a J gene segment was required. A rearrangement counted as productive if the CDR3 had no stop codons and remained in frame with V and J, and every other rearrangement counted as non-productive. Following IMGT convention, CDR3 was defined as the stretch from the second conserved V-encoded cysteine up to the conserved J-encoded phenylalanine. The earlier analysis of about 500 of the donors excluded sequences that lacked an unambiguous match to a single V gene segment. In an earlier analysis of 587 of the donors, V segments were called functional above 56.7% productive rearrangements and were called segregating when the between-donor standard deviation exceeded 5%. A statistical classification framework was developed to diagnose cytomegalovirus status using the catalog of TCR beta chain sequences. In a later analysis, TCR nucleotide sequences were compared against IMGT/GENE-DB human TR gene sequences so that V and J genes could be assigned. Using the TCRdist pipeline, a later analysis assigned CDR3 sequences along with most-parsimonious VDJ recombination scenarios. In a later analysis, each TCR beta chain was defined by its CDR3 amino acid sequence together with its V-gene family, and reads without a unique V-gene family were excluded. To address suspected cross-contamination and a sequencing artifact, a later analysis removed around 600 highly shared, low-generation-probability nucleotide sequences. In a later analysis, a clonal expansion index was calculated for each public chain from normalized within-repertoire ranks of inferred template counts. A later analysis computed generation probabilities with a VDJ recombination model fitted to out-of-frame rearrangements, and checked the results against IGoR. In a later analysis, hypergeometric tests were used to score TCR-TCR, TCR-HLA and TCR-CMV co-occurrence, with a repertoire-size bias correction applied to TCR pairs. A later analysis estimated false discovery rates by permuting HLA or CMV assignments 20 times. In a later analysis, co-occurring TCRs were grouped using DBSCAN, with TCRdist sequence similarity added in when clustering inside HLA-allele-positive subsets. Co-occurrence clustering excluded repertoires with fewer than 30,000 or more than 120,000 public chains, plus five with anomalous nucleotide sharing. Not all clones reach the TCRdb copy of this immuneACCESS table, which keeps in-frame sequences only. Checked studies attribute under half of the gap to unresolved V genes and leave the rest unexplained. V and J calls and clone size are those listed in that table; D and trimming were worked out from the DNA. Within this sample are about 76,000 clones, with around three quarters of them counted one time only. The ten largest clones capture more than 2% of the sample.

Recombination joined TRBV7-8 with TRBJ2-3, and TRBD1 may be the D gene, going by 5 matching bases. Source material: PBMCs. The receptor was isolated from a man aged 25-45 years in good health and CMV-seronegative. The nucleotide sequence is TGTGCCAGCAGCTTAGGCAGGGCTGATACGCAGTATTTT. Translated, this gives CASSLGRADTQYF.